This T cell receptor beta chain was documented in a study of control samples from healthy donors and cancer patients. Per germline, CDR1 SNHLY and CDR2 FYNNEI. V lost 3 bases, J lost 5 bases, and 18 bases stayed unmatched. The CDR3 contains 19 residues. Assay: immunoSEQ multiplex PCR; the TCRdb copy retains only in-frame clones and omits some. The repertoire has about 150,000 clones, 93% of them found once; the top ten carry around 2.4%. The chain is built from TRBV2 and TRBJ2-1; 8 bases match TRBD2. The receptor's source is a man between 50 and 59 years old in good health. The sequenced material came from blood. The CDR3 here is CASSDKLGGVLAGHNEQFF. CDR3 DNA: TGTGCCAGCAGTGACAAACTAGGGGGAGTTTTAGCGGGGCACAATGAGCAGTTCTTC. The full variable domain, completed using reference TRBV2 and TRBJ2-1, is EPEVTQTPSHQVTQMGQEVILRCVPISNHLYFYWYRQILGQKVEFLVSFYNNEISEKSEIFDDQFSVERPDGSNFTLKIRSTKLEDSAMYFCASSDKLGGVLAGHNEQFFGPGTRLTVL.